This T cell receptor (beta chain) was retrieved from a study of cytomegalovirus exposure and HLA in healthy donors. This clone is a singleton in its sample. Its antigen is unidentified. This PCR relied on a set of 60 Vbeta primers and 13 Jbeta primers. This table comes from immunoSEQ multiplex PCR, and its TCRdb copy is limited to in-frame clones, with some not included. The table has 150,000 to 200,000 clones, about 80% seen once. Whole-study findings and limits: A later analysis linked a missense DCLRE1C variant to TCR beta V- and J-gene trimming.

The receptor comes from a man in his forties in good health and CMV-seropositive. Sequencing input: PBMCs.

CDR3 loop: CASSLGVRSWTDTQYF. DNA for the CDR3: TGTGCCAGCAGCTTAGGAGTTAGAAGTTGGACAGATACGCAGTATTTT. V gene TRBV11-3 combines with J gene TRBJ2-3; no reliable D call. CDR1 and CDR2 (germline): SGHNT, YENEEA. CDR3 length: 16 residues. V was trimmed by 1 base and J by 3 bases, leaving 14 bases between them.